These 24 T cell receptor beta chains came from one sample sequenced in a study of blood T cell repertoires in COVID-19 (dated by TCRdb to about 2020). The library relied on the immunoSEQ multiplex PCR assay. This immuneACCESS table, as held by TCRdb, lists in-frame sequences with V and J called but not all clones. Of the missing ones, under half trace to an unresolved V gene in checked studies; the others have no known cause. The sample table contains around 290,000 clones; only one count was recorded for more than 85% of them. Together, the top ten hold 2% to 2.5% of the sample. Sequencing was performed on peripheral blood. The receptors were sampled from a woman aged 25 to 45 with COVID-19, enrolled during active disease.

The rearrangement uses TRBV5-1 and TRBJ2-1; TRBD2 matches 8 bases. Germline trimming cut 4 bases from V and 0 bases from J; bases unmatched to any gene: 9. Germline values: CDR1 SGHRS, CDR2 YFSETQ. The CDR3 is 17 amino acids. CDR3 loop: CASSASGSLSSYNEQFF. CDR3 nucleotides: TGCGCCAGCAGCGCCAGCGGGAGCCTTAGCTCCTACAATGAGCAGTTCTTC.

This chain joins TRBV9 and TRBJ2-7; 7 bases are shared with TRBD1. CDR3 length: 14 amino acids. Germline V gene data show CDR1 as SGDLS and CDR2 as YYNGEE. With 0 bases clipped from V and 3 bases from J, the junction kept 3 bases outside the gene matches. The CDR3 loop reads CASSVGPGGYEQYF. As DNA, the CDR3 is TGTGCCAGCAGCGTAGGGCCAGGGGGCTACGAGCAGTACTTC.

The gene calls are TRBV18 and TRBJ2-2; 10 bases are a match to TRBD1. With 5 bases clipped from V and 4 bases from J, the junction kept 13 bases outside the gene matches. Looked up from germline, CDR1 is KGHSH and CDR2 is LQKENI. The CDR3 is made up of 18 amino acids. The CDR3 spells CASSTIASGTGATGELFF. The CDR3 DNA reads TGTGCCAGCTCAACAATAGCCTCCGGGACAGGGGCCACCGGGGAGCTGTTTTTT. Looking up the rest from reference TRBV18 and TRBJ2-2 gives the full variable domain: NAGVMQNPRHLVRRRGQEARLRCSPMKGHSHVYWYRQLPEEGLKFMVYLQKENIIDESGMPKERFSAEFPKEGPSILRIQQVVRGDSAAYFCASSTIASGTGATGELFFGEGSRLTVL.

The chain employs TRBV5-6 and TRBJ2-5, with TRBD2 matching over 9 bases. V shed 3 bases and J 5 bases; nucleotides not matched to a gene: 8. Germline CDR1 is SGHDT and CDR2 is YYEEEE. The CDR3 has 15 residues. This chain's CDR3 is CASSYAPTSGETQYF. The CDR3 region has the DNA TGTGCCAGCAGCTACGCCCCGACTAGCGGCGAGACCCAGTACTTC. Using reference TRBV5-6 and TRBJ2-5 for the parts outside the CDR3, the full variable domain is DAGVTQSPTHLIKTRGQQVTLRCSPKSGHDTVSWYQQALGQGPQFIFQYYEEEERQRGNFPDRFSGHQFPNYSSELNVNALLLGDSALYLCASSYAPTSGETQYFGPGTRLLVL.

The DNA of the CDR3 is TGTGCCAGCAGTCGTTCCTCTGGGGCCAACGTCCTGACTTTC. Residues: CASSRSSGANVLTF. The chain recombines TRBV2 with TRBJ2-6; no definite D call. Trimming removed 5 bases at V and 0 bases at J, with 5 bases between. The CDR3 extends over 14 amino acids. Germline CDR1 and CDR2: SNHLY and FYNNEI.

The rearrangement joins TRBV7-6 to TRBJ2-7; a weak D match, TRBD1 (6 bases). Germline V lookup: CDR1 SGHVS, CDR2 FNYEAQ. This CDR3 is built from 14 residues. Between the trimmed V and J ends, which lost 5 bases and 2 bases, there was a span of 13 bases. The CDR3 protein is CASSPRTAAYEQYF. CDR3 nucleotides: TGTGCCAGCAGCCCCCGGACAGCTGCCTACGAGCAGTACTTC.

The chain uses TRBV5-4 and TRBJ1-1, with D unclear. In germline, CDR1 is SGHNT, CDR2 YYREEE (reference sequence). The CDR3 length is 14 residues. The V and J ends lost 2 bases and 1 base respectively, with 9 bases between them. CDR3 bases: TGTGCCAGCAGCTTACGCCAACAGAACACTGAAGCTTTCTTT. This gives the protein CASSLRQQNTEAFF. Based on the CDR3 plus reference TRBV5-4 and TRBJ1-1, the full variable domain is ETGVTQSPTHLIKTRGQQVTLRCSSQSGHNTVSWYQQALGQGPQFIFQYYREEENGRGNFPPRFSGLQFPNYSSELNVNALELDDSALYLCASSLRQQNTEAFFGQGTRLTVV.

This clone was found once. The chain couples TRBV7-3 to TRBJ2-2; 7 bases are shared with TRBD1. Trimming took 2 bases from V and 3 from J; bases not matched to a gene: 12. The CDR3 contains 18 residues. CDR1 is SGHTA and CDR2 is FQGTGA in the germline V gene. The CDR3 here is CASSLQARRQGHTGELFF. CDR3 DNA: TGTGCCAGCAGCTTACAGGCAAGAAGACAGGGCCACACCGGGGAGCTGTTTTTT.

This clone was observed a single time. The genes are TRBV11-2 and TRBJ2-7; D may be TRBD2 (6 bases). V was cut by 3 bases and J by 5 bases, with 20 bases left in between. Germline CDR1 SGHAT, CDR2 FQNNGV. The CDR3 extends over 16 amino acids. The CDR3 DNA reads as TGTGCCAGCAGCTTTCGAGGGGCGGGAACTGAAGACGAGCAGTACTTC. Protein: CASSFRGAGTEDEQYF.

This chain connects TRBV2 to TRBJ2-7, with 12 bases that match TRBD2. The ends lost 7 bases at V and 5 bases at J; junction bases unmatched: 6. The CDR3 is made up of 14 amino acids. The germline CDR1 and CDR2 sequences are SNHLY and FYNNEI. The CDR3 nucleotides are TGTGCCAGCAAACTAGCGGGAGGACCCCACGAGCAGTACTTC. It translates to CASKLAGGPHEQYF. Full variable domain (outside the CDR3, taken from reference TRBV2 and TRBJ2-7): EPEVTQTPSHQVTQMGQEVILRCVPISNHLYFYWYRQILGQKVEFLVSFYNNEISEKSEIFDDQFSVERPDGSNFTLKIRSTKLEDSAMYFCASKLAGGPHEQYFGPGTRLTVT.

The chain uses TRBV7-8 and TRBJ2-1, with a possible D match to TRBD2 (5 bases). The germline CDR1 and CDR2 sequences are SGHVS and FQNEAQ. V was trimmed by 5 bases and J by 4 bases, leaving 18 bases between them. The CDR3 spans 16 residues. Here the CDR3 DNA reads TGTGCCAGCAGCCAAGGAGCAGCACTAGGGTACAATGAGCAGTTCTTC. Amino acids: CASSQGAALGYNEQFF.

J is TRBJ1-6 and V is TRBV27, with D maybe TRBD1 (5 bases). CDR1 and CDR2 (germline): MNHEY, SMNVEV (reference sequence). The V and J ends lost 7 bases and 7 bases respectively, with 20 bases between them. The CDR3 has 16 amino acids. CDR3: CASTLGAPRGNSPLHF. The CDR3 DNA reads as TGTGCCAGCACTCTAGGAGCCCCCCGGGGGAATTCACCCCTCCACTTT.

The rearrangement uses TRBV7-2 and TRBJ1-2; 9 bases agree with TRBD1. V shed 5 bases, J shed 4 bases, and the junction held 8 bases outside the gene matches. Germline CDR1 and CDR2: SGHTA and FQGNSA. CDR3 length equals 15 residues. The CDR3, as DNA: TGTGCCAGCAGCGCTAGACAGGGGGGAAGCTATGGCTACACCTTC. Its translation is CASSARQGGSYGYTF.

The chain is built from TRBV5-1 and TRBJ1-5; no reliable D call. CDR3 length: 16 amino acids. Between the trimmed V and J ends, which lost 4 bases and 2 bases, there was a span of 16 bases. CDR1 and CDR2 (germline): SGHRS, YFSETQ. CDR3 nucleotide sequence: TGCGCCAGCAGCCTCGGACCAACCGGGGGCAATCAGCCCCAGCATTTT. Translated, it gives CASSLGPTGGNQPQHF.

CDR3 amino acids: CASSQQGANYGYTF. CDR3 bases: TGTGCCAGCAGCCAACAGGGGGCGAACTATGGCTACACCTTC. The chain links TRBV3-1 (or the pseudogene TRBV3-2) to TRBJ1-2; 8 bases match TRBD1. The V gene end was trimmed by 2 bases and the J gene end by 2 bases; junction bases not matched to a gene: 1. The CDR3 sequence is 14 residues long. Germline CDR1 is LGHDT and CDR2 is YNNKEL (reference sequence).

V gene TRBV5-1 combines with J gene TRBJ1-1; no clear D gene. V lost 2 bases and J lost 4, with 9 bases in between. The germline V gene encodes CDR1 SGHRS and CDR2 YFSETQ. The CDR3 consists of 13 residues. The CDR3 here is CASSFPGGTEAFF. The DNA for the CDR3 is TGCGCCAGCAGCTTCCCGGGAGGCACTGAAGCTTTCTTT.

The chain is built from TRBV28 and TRBJ2-1, with D perhaps matching TRBD2 (6 bases). Germline V lookup: CDR1 MDHEN, CDR2 SYDVKM. V lost 5 bases and J 13 bases, leaving 18 bases between the germline ends. The CDR3 has 13 residues. CDR3 nucleotides: TGTGCCAGCAGTCGAAAACTAGCAGAGGTTCAGTTCTTC. Translation: CASSRKLAEVQFF.

To note about this clone: Distinct nucleotide sequences in the sample also encode this CDR3. The rearrangement uses TRBV6-5 and TRBJ1-1; 7 bases line up with TRBD1. The V gene's germline CDR1 is MNHEY and CDR2 SVGAGI. The CDR3 totals 14 residues. J gave up 2 bases and V 5 bases, and 5 bases lay outside the gene matches. In DNA, the CDR3 is TGTGCCAGCAGTAGAACAGGGGTCAACACTGAAGCTTTCTTT. Amino acid sequence: CASSRTGVNTEAFF.

The genes are TRBV11-2 and TRBJ1-1; tentatively, D is TRBD1 (6 bases). Per germline, CDR1 SGHAT and CDR2 FQNNGV. Trimming cost V 1 base and J 1 base, with 19 bases left between them. The CDR3 is 18 amino acids. The CDR3 region is CASSLGRGTTKENTEAFF. CDR3 sequence (DNA): TGTGCCAGCAGCTTAGGAAGGGGGACGACGAAGGAGAACACTGAAGCTTTCTTT.

The gene calls are TRBV14 and TRBJ1-3; 8 bases match TRBD1. This CDR3 is built from 16 residues. Germline V gene sequence: CDR1 SGHDN, CDR2 FVKESK. V was pared by 0 bases and J by 5 bases, with 6 bases of the junction left unmatched. CDR3 sequence: CASSQDYGQGRNTIYF. CDR3 nucleotide sequence: TGTGCCAGCAGCCAAGATTACGGACAGGGAAGAAACACCATATATTTT. The complete variable domain, with remaining parts taken from reference TRBV14 and TRBJ1-3, reads EAGVTQFPSHSVIEKGQTVTLRCDPISGHDNLYWYRRVMGKEIKFLLHFVKESKQDESGMPNNRFLAERTGGTYSTLKVQPAELEDSGVYFCASSQDYGQGRNTIYFGEGSWLTVV.

CDR3 sequence: CASSRPGQGFYEQYF. For the CDR3, the DNA is TGTGCCAGCAGCCGACCGGGACAGGGGTTCTACGAGCAGTACTTC. The V call is TRBV7-8, the J call TRBJ2-7; 10 bases align to TRBD1. V dropped 5 bases and J dropped 3; count of bases not matched to a gene: 7. The CDR3 runs to 15 residues. Germline lookup yields CDR1 SGHVS and CDR2 FQNEAQ.

Remarks on this clone: This may be a read error, as it is one base from a much larger clone. V is TRBV2 and J is TRBJ1-2, with TRBD1 as a possible D gene (5 bases). V lost 4 bases, J lost 3 bases, and 9 bases lay in between. The CDR3 runs 13 residues. Germline-derived CDR1 and CDR2 are SNHLY and FYNNEI. The CDR3 protein is CASSGGTDYGYTF. DNA of the CDR3: TGTGCCAGCAGTGGCGGGACGGACTATGGCTACACCTTC.

This chain connects TRBV30 to TRBJ1-1; TRBD1 matches 7 bases. V gave up 2 bases and J gave up 2 bases; unmatched junction bases: 11. The germline gives CDR1 GTSNPN, CDR2 SVGIG (reference sequence). The CDR3 runs to 16 residues. The CDR3, as DNA: TGTGCCTGGAGTCGGTTTCGGACAGGTATTAACACTGAAGCTTTCTTT. This encodes CAWSRFRTGINTEAFF.

The chain couples TRBV19 to TRBJ2-7; D call uncertain. Germline lookup yields CDR1 LNHDA and CDR2 SQIVND (reference sequence). V lost 4 bases and J 0 bases, leaving 16 bases between the germline ends. The CDR3 totals 16 residues. CDR3 region: CASSTPPGTSSYEQYF. CDR3 sequence (DNA): TGTGCCAGTAGTACCCCCCCAGGCACGAGCTCCTACGAGCAGTACTTC.